The present entry profiles one TCR beta chain with its context. Its target is unknown. Stem cell-like memory, regulatory, central memory and naive CD4+ cells were sorted via CD45RO/CCR7/CD25/CD127/CD95/CD27. This entry belongs to a study of beta chain features in type 1 diabetes. Study-level findings and limits: All four CD4+ subsets of Type 1 diabetes patients contained TCRB CDR3s that were moderately but significantly shorter. PCR might preferentially amplify shorter templates, equally in patients and controls.

As every portion of the isolated RNA was reverse transcribed, the sequencing read expressed TCRB transcripts. Clones were read by immunoSEQ multiplex PCR, and TCRdb kept only the in-frame ones, dropping some. The sample has a few hundred thousand clones; around 15% are singletons. The V end was cut by 3 bases, the J end by 2 bases, with 10 bases between. The length of the CDR3 is 15 residues. In germline, CDR1 is KGHSH, CDR2 LQKENI. Sequencing was done on a sample of naive CD4+ T cells from blood. The source is a young man with type 1 diabetes. V is TRBV18 and J is TRBJ2-2; D is ambiguous. Here the CDR3 reads CASSPAGLNTGELFF. CDR3 bases: TGTGCCAGCTCACCGGCAGGTCTAAACACCGGGGAGCTGTTTTTT. The variable domain in full, completed from reference TRBV18 and TRBJ2-2, reads NAGVMQNPRHLVRRRGQEARLRCSPMKGHSHVYWYRQLPEEGLKFMVYLQKENIIDESGMPKERFSAEFPKEGPSILRIQQVVRGDSAAYFCASSPAGLNTGELFFGEGSRLTVL.